One sample yielded the 9 T cell receptor beta chains listed below, sequenced in a study of control samples from healthy donors and cancer patients. Sequencing was performed with immunoSEQ multiplex PCR; in TCRdb, only in-frame clones are kept and a portion is missing. In the table there are 90,000 or so clones, about four fifths of which are singletons. The sequencing sample was made of PBMCs. The receptors were gathered from a man in his 70s with lung cancer.

A single count supports this clone. This chain joins TRBV19 and TRBJ1-1, with 7 bases lining up with TRBD1. CDR1 is LNHDA, CDR2 SQIVND, per germline (reference sequence). V shed 8 bases and J 1 base; nucleotides not matched to a gene: 7. The CDR3 sequence is 14 residues long. CDR3 DNA: TGTGCCAGTCTGCCAACAGGGGAGAACACTGAAGCTTTCTTT. It is translated as CASLPTGENTEAFF. Full variable domain (outside the CDR3, taken from reference TRBV19 and TRBJ1-1): DGGITQSPKYLFRKEGQNVTLSCEQNLNHDAMYWYRQDPGQGLRLIYYSQIVNDFQKGDIAEGYSVSREKKESFPLTVTSAQKNPTAFYLCASLPTGENTEAFFGQGTRLTVV.

On this clone itself: A far larger clone is a single base away, which makes a read error likely. Other DNA sequences of this sample code for an identical CDR3. This rearrangement joins TRBV15 to TRBJ1-1, with D unclear. CDR1 and CDR2 from the germline V gene are LNHNV and YYDKDF (reference sequence). The V end was cut by 5 bases, the J end by 6 bases, with 10 bases between. The CDR3 sequence is 12 residues long. In nucleotides, the CDR3 is TGTGCCACCAGCGGAGGTGGTGCTGAAGCTTTCTTT. This translates into CATSGGGAEAFF.

The genes are TRBV6-1 and TRBJ1-2; possibly TRBD1 for D (5 bases). Germline lookup yields CDR1 MNHNS and CDR2 SASEGT. The length of the CDR3 is 14 residues. Trimming shortened V by 0 bases and J by 8 bases, and 13 bases separated the two germline ends. The chain's CDR3 is CASSEAAGLGGYTF. CDR3 nucleotide sequence: TGTGCCAGCAGTGAAGCCGCAGGGCTCGGCGGCTACACCTTC.

The J gene is TRBJ2-7, the V gene TRBV10-1; unclear D gene. Germline CDR1 and CDR2: WNHNN and SYGVQD (reference sequence). The CDR3 is 12 amino acids. The V and J ends lost 8 bases and 1 base respectively, with 9 bases between them. The CDR3 region is CASRGSSYEQYF. The CDR3 DNA is TGCGCCAGCCGTGGCAGTTCCTACGAGCAGTACTTC.

This clone occurred once. The DNA for the CDR3 is TGTGCCACCAGTGGTCGAGATGAGACCACTAACTATGGCTACACCTTC. Encoded protein: CATSGRDETTNYGYTF. The chain recombines TRBV24-1 with TRBJ1-2, with unresolved D. The CDR3 is 16 residues long. Germline loops: CDR1 KGHDR, CDR2 SFDVKD. The V end lost 5 bases, the J end lost 0 bases, and 15 bases lay between the germline ends.

V usage is TRBV2 and J usage is TRBJ1-1; 11 bases match TRBD1. The CDR3 sequence is 15 residues long. Germline V gene sequence: CDR1 SNHLY, CDR2 FYNNEI. J lost 4 bases, V lost 7 bases, and 8 bases had no gene match. The CDR3 loop is CASIRTGGSGTEAFF. The CDR3 DNA reads TGTGCCAGCATAAGGACAGGGGGCTCTGGCACTGAAGCTTTCTTT.

This clone was seen more than once but under ten times. The genes are TRBV7-9 and TRBJ2-2; D possibly uses TRBD1 or TRBD2 (5 bases each). The CDR3 sequence is 16 residues long. In germline, CDR1 is SEHNR, CDR2 FQNEAQ (reference sequence). Trimming left V 5 bases short and J 2 bases short, with 15 bases between. The CDR3 reads CASSAEGTVNTGELFF. The CDR3 DNA sequence: TGTGCCAGCAGCGCCGAAGGGACCGTTAACACCGGGGAGCTGTTTTTT.

The V gene is TRBV7-8, the J gene TRBJ2-1; 7 bases are shared with TRBD2. CDR1 SGHVS and CDR2 FQNEAQ come from the germline V gene. The CDR3 sequence is 16 residues long. V was clipped by 3 bases and J by 6 bases; unmatched bases: 11. CDR3 sequence reads: CASSFWAAGEGNEQFF. CDR3 DNA sequence: TGTGCCAGCAGCTTCTGGGCGGCGGGGGAAGGCAATGAGCAGTTCTTC.

This rearrangement joins TRBV4-3 to TRBJ1-6, with 7 bases matching TRBD1. CDR1 and CDR2 from the germline V gene are LGHNA and YSLEER. With 4 bases clipped from V and 0 bases from J, the junction kept 3 bases outside the gene matches. The CDR3 contains 16 residues. The CDR3 loop reads CASSRDRASYNSPLHF. In DNA, the CDR3 is TGCGCCAGCAGCCGCGACAGGGCCTCCTATAATTCACCCCTCCACTTT.